The present TCR beta chain was sequenced within a study of T cells after yellow fever vaccination. J gave up 4 bases and V 2 bases, and 9 bases lay outside the gene matches. Germline V gene lookup returns CDR1 DFQATT and CDR2 SNEGSKA (reference sequence). The length of the CDR3 is 17 residues. This clonotype showed up just a few times. TCRdb reanalysed the 5' RACE reads using MiXCR and keeps one entry per CDR3 protein. The sample lists 150,000 to 200,000 distinct CDR3 sequences; roughly 9.6% were seen once. The chain joins TRBV20-1 to TRBJ2-5; 14 bases map to TRBD2. The sequences come from CD8+ T cells sorted from PBMCs, collected 15 days after the yellow fever booster vaccination. The TCR originated in a man in his late teens or twenties who received the YFV17D yellow fever vaccine. CDR3 coding DNA: TGCAGTGCTAGATCGACTAGCGGGGGGGAGTCGACAGAGACCCAGTACTTC. Encoded protein: CSARSTSGGESTETQYF.